This TCR beta chain emerged from a study of blood T cell repertoires in COVID-19. Study at large: Donors in the United States, Italy and Spain gave samples during acute or convalescent COVID-19. Sources were T cells, B-cell-depleted T cells, or PBMCs; the material itself was cDNA or gDNA.

In regard to this clone: This sample includes further DNA sequences coding for the same CDR3.

The CDR3 runs to 14 residues. Germline V gene sequence: CDR1 MDHEN, CDR2 SYDVKM. Trimming left V 6 bases short and J 0 bases short, with 9 bases between. Profiling relied on immunoSEQ multiplex PCR, and the TCRdb table lists in-frame clones only, not all of them. The sample consists of about 73,000 clones, about four fifths of them appearing once. The J gene is TRBJ2-1, the V gene TRBV28; D gene unclear. The source of this sequence is an older woman with acute or convalescent COVID-19. The sample taken for sequencing was peripheral blood. The CDR3 region has the DNA TGTGCCAGCAGATCGGGTAGCTCCTACAATGAGCAGTTCTTC. It codes for CASRSGSSYNEQFF.